This T cell receptor (beta chain) was captured by sequencing in a study of T-cell memory formation after mild COVID-19. Broader study findings: Researchers found some responding clones in pre-infection memory, a sign that cross-reactive memory joined.

The germline gives CDR1 SGHRS, CDR2 YFSETQ. V lost 0 bases to trimming and J lost 4 bases, with 4 bases between them. The CDR3 sequence is 12 residues long. Constant-segment primers served in 5'RACE that generated TCR alpha and TCR beta cDNA libraries bearing sample barcodes and UMIs. TCRdb analysed the 5' RACE reads with MiXCR anew, one entry per CDR3 protein. The sample lists 140,000 or so distinct CDR3 sequences; 6% to 7% were seen once. This clonotype occurred many times. Its antigen is as yet unknown. Specimen: PBMCs or a T cell subset sorted from them (not recorded which). V gene TRBV5-1 combines with J gene TRBJ1-2; D not resolved. The receptor comes from an adult woman who had mild COVID-19 (a few samples of this study predate the infection). Cell type and time point are not known. The CDR3 loop is CASSLDTYGYTF. CDR3 coding DNA: TGCGCCAGCAGCTTGGACACCTATGGCTACACCTTC.